Each of the 10 T cell receptor beta chains below was sequenced from the same sample in a study of cytomegalovirus exposure and HLA in healthy donors. The PCR was carried out with 60 Vbeta primers and 13 Jbeta primers. The repertoire was sequenced with immunoSEQ multiplex PCR; TCRdb's copy has only in-frame clones and lacks some. The data contain over 150,000 clones, approximately 71% of them singletons. Sequencing input: PBMCs. Receptor source: a woman aged 18-29 years in good health and CMV-seropositive.

This chain uses TRBV25-1 with TRBJ2-1; D perhaps matches TRBD1 (7 bases). V lost 3 bases to trimming and J lost 12 bases, with 27 bases between them. CDR3 size: 17 residues. Germline V gene data show CDR1 as MGHDK and CDR2 as SYGVNS. The CDR3 here is CASSDRTGLNQGGSQFF. The CDR3 DNA sequence: TGTGCCAGCAGTGACCGGACAGGACTAAATCAGGGGGGTTCGCAGTTCTTC.

The chain couples TRBV4-1 to TRBJ2-7; 10 positions match TRBD1. Germline lookup yields CDR1 MGHRA and CDR2 YSYEKL. The junction had 3 bases not matched to a gene; V was cut back by 5 bases and J by 2 bases. This CDR3 region has 14 residues. This chain's CDR3 is CASSVGTGAYEQYF. CDR3 nucleotides: TGCGCCAGCAGCGTGGGGACAGGGGCCTACGAGCAGTACTTC.

The DNA of the CDR3 is TGCGCCAGCAGCCAGGGGACAGGACCAGATACGCAGTATTTT. This translates into CASSQGTGPDTQYF. The chain uses TRBV4-1 and TRBJ2-3; 8 nucleotides line up with TRBD1. V trimming: 3 bases; J trimming: 4 bases; junction bases outside the gene matches: 3. Germline V gene lookup returns CDR1 MGHRA and CDR2 YSYEKL. The CDR3 contains 14 residues.

This rearrangement joins TRBV10-3 to TRBJ1-5; TRBD1 matches at 7 bases. V lost 6 bases, J lost 4 bases, and 6 bases stayed unmatched. The germline CDR1 and CDR2 sequences are ENHRY and SYGVKD. This CDR3 is 14 amino acids long. In DNA form, the CDR3 reads TGTGCCATCAGCGCGGGACAGCCAAATCAGCCCCAGCATTTT. Its protein is CAISAGQPNQPQHF.

In this sample, this clone turned up once. V is TRBV2 and J is TRBJ1-5; D call uncertain. The CDR3 totals 15 residues. V lost 1 base to trimming and J lost 7 bases, with 14 bases between them. The V gene's germline CDR1 is SNHLY and CDR2 FYNNEI. CDR3 bases: TGTGCCAGCAGTGAAGAGCCGTCCCCAAGACAGCCCCAGCATTTT. It encodes CASSEEPSPRQPQHF.

This clone occurred a few times. The V gene is TRBV6-5, the J gene TRBJ1-6; D is undetermined. V dropped 2 bases and J dropped 2 bases, with 10 bases sitting between them. CDR1 MNHEY and CDR2 SVGAGI come from the germline V gene. The CDR3 covers 16 residues. This CDR3 is CASSYVMGTYNSPLHF. In DNA, the CDR3 is TGTGCCAGCAGTTACGTAATGGGCACCTATAATTCACCCCTCCACTTT.

The sample holds a few counts of this clone. The rearrangement uses TRBV11-2 and TRBJ2-3; tentative D call: TRBD2 (6 bases). Deletions cut 2 bases from V and 4 bases from J, with 13 bases between. Germline CDR1 and CDR2: SGHAT and FQNNGV. This CDR3 has 15 amino acids. This chain's CDR3 is CASSLLAGLADTQYF. For the CDR3, the DNA is TGTGCCAGCAGCTTACTCGCGGGGTTAGCAGATACGCAGTATTTT.

The chain has TRBV5-1 and TRBJ2-7; D might be TRBD1 (5 bases). This CDR3 region has 14 residues. Trimming left V 4 bases short and J 1 base short, with 12 bases between. Germline CDR1 and CDR2: SGHRS and YFSETQ. In nucleotides, the CDR3 is TGCGCCAGCAGCGTAGACAGCCTATCCTACGAGCAGTACTTC. Its translation is CASSVDSLSYEQYF.

The rearrangement uses TRBV29-1 and TRBJ2-2; 8 bases are a match to TRBD1. Germline values: CDR1 SQVTM, CDR2 ANQGSEA. The V segment lost 7 bases and the J segment 6 bases; nucleotides outside the gene matches: 7. The CDR3 has 13 residues. The CDR3 loop is CSASQGGAGELFF. CDR3 nucleotide sequence: TGCAGCGCCTCACAGGGGGGAGCCGGGGAGCTGTTTTTT.

V and J are TRBV4-1 and TRBJ2-2; 13 nucleotides align to TRBD2. This CDR3 is 17 amino acids long. The J segment lost 0 bases and the V segment lost 3 bases, leaving 1 base of the junction unmatched. Germline V CDR1 and CDR2: MGHRA, YSYEKL. The CDR3 spells CASSHGLAGANTGELFF. DNA of the CDR3: TGCGCCAGCAGCCACGGACTAGCGGGGGCGAACACCGGGGAGCTGTTTTTT.